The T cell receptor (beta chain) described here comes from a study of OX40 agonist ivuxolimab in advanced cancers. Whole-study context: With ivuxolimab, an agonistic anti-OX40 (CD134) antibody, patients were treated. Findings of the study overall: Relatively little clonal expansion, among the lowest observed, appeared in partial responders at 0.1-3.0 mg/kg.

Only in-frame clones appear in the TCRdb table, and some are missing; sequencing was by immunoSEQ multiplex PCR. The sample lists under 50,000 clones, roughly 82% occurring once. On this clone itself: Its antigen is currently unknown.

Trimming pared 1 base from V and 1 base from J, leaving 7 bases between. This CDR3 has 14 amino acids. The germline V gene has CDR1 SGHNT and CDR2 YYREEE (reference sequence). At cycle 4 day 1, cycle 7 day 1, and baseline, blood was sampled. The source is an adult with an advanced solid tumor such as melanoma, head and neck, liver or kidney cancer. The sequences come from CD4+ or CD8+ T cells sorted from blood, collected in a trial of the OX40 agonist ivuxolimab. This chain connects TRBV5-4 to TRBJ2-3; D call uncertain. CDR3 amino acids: CASSLSWGTDTQYF. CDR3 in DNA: TGTGCCAGCAGCTTGAGCTGGGGCACAGATACGCAGTATTTT.